This paragraph covers one T cell receptor beta chain sequence. The clone's antigen remains unknown. Qualities for individual bases were not recorded, and no much larger clone is one base off. The library was made by the immunoSEQ multiplex PCR assay. As for how the authors treated the data: To diagnose cytomegalovirus status from the catalog of TCR beta chain sequences, a statistical classification framework was built. In TCRdb, the immuneACCESS table is reduced to in-frame sequences with V and J assigned. These tables do not hold every clone; where another copy was compared, an unresolved V gene accounts for under half, and the others remain unexplained. V and J calls and clone size are given by that table; D and trimming were obtained from the DNA. In all, the sample holds about 60,000 clones, and roughly 96% of those were seen once. Of the sample, approximately 0.9% is held by the ten largest clones.

These data originate in a study of cytomegalovirus exposure and HLA in healthy donors (dated by TCRdb to between 2016 and 2019). Regarding the research as a whole: A later analysis indicated that the 130 or so validation repertoires were generated on the platform also employed for the 670 or so repertoires of the first cohort. Along with the roughly 610-subject first cohort, a separate validation cohort of around 110 different subjects was used. The study aimed to test whether signatures of past pathogen exposure could be identified by cataloging public T cell receptors. To predict cytomegalovirus infection status, the study brought together high-throughput TCR immunosequencing, statistical association of individual TCRs with disease status, and machine learning. Summary of the overall study and its limitations: A later analysis had no HLA typing for the validation cohort, so co-occurrence there was scored across all 130 or so repertoires. A later analysis found that TCRs clustered in the first cohort also tended to co-occur in the 130 or so validation repertoires, with 94% of cluster scores above 0. Most TCR sequences were observed very rarely across donors, whereas some public TCRs were present in many individuals. The classifier was reported to diagnose cytomegalovirus status with high specificity and sensitivity in both the original cohort and the validation cohort. The study gave a list of about 170 TCR beta chains associated with cytomegalovirus. According to the authors, the approach could potentially be generalized to other disease states and immunological phenotypes. In vitro tests confirmed that three of the cytomegalovirus-associated TCR beta chains recognize cytomegalovirus antigens.

The CDR3 numbers 15 residues from cysteine through phenylalanine. The entry retains the CDR3 DNA only, 45 bases that are in frame from base 1. Based on the germline V gene (reference sequence), the CDR1 and CDR2 sequences are GTSNPN and SVGIG. The germline V end is reduced by 3 bases and the J end by 2 bases; junction bases left unmatched: 8. The donors belonged to the validation cohort of about 130 subjects, which was separate from the 666-subject first cohort. The sequencing input was PBMCs. The TCR sequence derives from a man between 18 and 35 years old in good health and CMV-seronegative. The chain is encoded by TRBV30 joined to TRBJ2-3, with 7 junctional bases fitting TRBD2. The CDR3 protein: CAWSIGLAVTDTQYF. The sequenced DNA: TGTGCCTGGAGCATCGGTCTAGCGGTCACAGATACGCAGTATTTT.